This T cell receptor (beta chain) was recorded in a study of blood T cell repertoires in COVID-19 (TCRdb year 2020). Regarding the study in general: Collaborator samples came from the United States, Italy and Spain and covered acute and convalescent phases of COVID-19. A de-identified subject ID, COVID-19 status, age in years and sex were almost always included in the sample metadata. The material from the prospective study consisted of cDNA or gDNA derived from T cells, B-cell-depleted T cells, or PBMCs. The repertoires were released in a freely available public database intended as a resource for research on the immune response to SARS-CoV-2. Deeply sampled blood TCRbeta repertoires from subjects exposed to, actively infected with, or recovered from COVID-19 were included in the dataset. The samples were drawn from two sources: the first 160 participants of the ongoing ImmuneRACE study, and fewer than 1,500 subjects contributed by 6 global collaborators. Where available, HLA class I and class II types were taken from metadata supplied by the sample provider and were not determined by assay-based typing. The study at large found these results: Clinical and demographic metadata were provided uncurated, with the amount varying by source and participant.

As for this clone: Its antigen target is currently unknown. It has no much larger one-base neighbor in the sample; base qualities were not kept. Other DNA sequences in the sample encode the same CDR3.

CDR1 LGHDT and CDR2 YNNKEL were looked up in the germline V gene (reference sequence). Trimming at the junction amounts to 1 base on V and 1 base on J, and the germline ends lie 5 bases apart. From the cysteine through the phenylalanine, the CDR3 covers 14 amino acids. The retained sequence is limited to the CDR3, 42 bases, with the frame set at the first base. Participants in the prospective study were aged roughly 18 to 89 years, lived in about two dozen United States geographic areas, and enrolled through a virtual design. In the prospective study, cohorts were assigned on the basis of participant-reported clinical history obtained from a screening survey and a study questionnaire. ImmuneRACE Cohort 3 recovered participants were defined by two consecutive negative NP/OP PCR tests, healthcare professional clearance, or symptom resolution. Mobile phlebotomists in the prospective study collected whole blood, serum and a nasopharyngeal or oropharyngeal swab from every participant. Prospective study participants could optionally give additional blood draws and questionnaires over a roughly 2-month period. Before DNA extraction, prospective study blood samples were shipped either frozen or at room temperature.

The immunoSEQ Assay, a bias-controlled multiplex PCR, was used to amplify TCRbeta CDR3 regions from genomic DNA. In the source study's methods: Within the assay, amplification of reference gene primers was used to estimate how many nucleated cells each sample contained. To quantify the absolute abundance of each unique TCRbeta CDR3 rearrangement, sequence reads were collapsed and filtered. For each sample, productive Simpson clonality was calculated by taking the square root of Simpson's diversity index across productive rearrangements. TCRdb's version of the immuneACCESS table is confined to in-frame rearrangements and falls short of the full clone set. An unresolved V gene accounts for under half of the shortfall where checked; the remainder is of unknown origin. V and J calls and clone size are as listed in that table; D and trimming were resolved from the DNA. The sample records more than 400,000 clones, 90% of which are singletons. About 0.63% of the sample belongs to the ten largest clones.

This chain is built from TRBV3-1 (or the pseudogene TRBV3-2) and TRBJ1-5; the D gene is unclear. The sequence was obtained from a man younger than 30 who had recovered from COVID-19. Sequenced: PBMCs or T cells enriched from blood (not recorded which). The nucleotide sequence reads TGTGCCAGCAGCCAAGCGAGCAGCAATCAGCCCCAGCATTTT. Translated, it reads CASSQASSNQPQHF.